This T cell receptor (beta chain) emerged from a study of T cell responses to AZD1222 COVID-19 vaccine. This clone was seen just once. V lost 6 bases, J lost 2 bases, and 10 bases lay in between. Germline CDR1 reads LNHDA; CDR2 reads SQIVND (reference sequence). The CDR3 extends over 13 amino acids. This table comes from immunoSEQ multiplex PCR, and its TCRdb copy is limited to in-frame clones, with some not included. Of 60,000 to 65,000 clones listed, about 83% are singletons. Sequences were derived from peripheral blood, sampled on day 0 of AZD1222 vaccination. The chain combines TRBV19 with TRBJ1-1; D may be TRBD1 (5 bases). This TCR was sampled from an adult in good health. The CDR3 coding sequence is TGTGCCAGTAGGGGGACGGATAACACTGAAGCTTTCTTT. Translation: CASRGTDNTEAFF.